This T cell receptor beta chain was retrieved from a study of cytomegalovirus exposure and HLA in healthy donors (dated by TCRdb to between 2016 and 2019). Study-wide context: An earlier analysis of several hundred of the donors reported 276 Gb of sequence data and around 100 million unique TCR beta sequences obtained from about 180 million T cells. An early release that covered about 600 HLA-typed donors contained approximately 300 gigabases of sequencing data and 85 million to 100 million unique TCR sequences. Among the roughly 390 genotyped donors, approximately 81% belonged to the genetic ancestry cluster associated with self-reported Caucasian donors. The study was designed to test whether signatures of past pathogen exposure could be identified by cataloging public T cell receptors. Using immunosequencing, the study profiled T cell repertoires from fewer than 850 subjects and related those repertoires to cytomegalovirus serostatus. Along with the approximately 650-subject first cohort, a separate validation cohort of some 130 different subjects was used. To predict cytomegalovirus infection status, the study brought together high-throughput TCR immunosequencing, statistical association of individual TCRs with disease status, and machine learning. In a later analysis, previously published TCR beta repertoires from 666 donors were re-analyzed and high-resolution HLA genotyping was added so that TCR occurrence patterns could be studied. In the later analysis, no new phenotypic data were used to find candidate immune exposures; instead, reliance was placed on TCR beta sequences and their occurrence across donors. An earlier analysis of around 580 of the donors used high-throughput TCR beta sequencing to judge whether each TCR beta V gene segment behaved as functional or pseudogenic. Donor age, sex, ethnicity and CMV serostatus were collected together with the repertoire data. A later genetic analysis took genome-wide SNP genotypes for about 55% of the roughly 670 donors and used that subset as a discovery cohort. Every discovery cohort repertoire had been produced on one sequencing platform. HLA typing covered class I and class II loci at four-digit resolution. Typing coverage differed by locus: A, B, C, DRB1 and DQB1 were typed in roughly 620-630 donors, DQA1 in 500 to 550, DPA1 in 606, and DPB1 in around 490. Because of strong linkage in the cohort, roughly 5 DR-DQ haplotypes were treated as single units for association and clustering. Among under 450 genotyped donors of the cohort, an average of roughly 240,000 unique TCR beta nucleotide sequences were sequenced per donor, roughly a sixth of them non-productive.

In total, 630 or so healthy bone marrow donors made up the cohort. Cohort members were all nominally healthy when sampled, although unrecorded immune exposures were likely present. The donor was CMV seropositive and belonged to the group of around 300 seropositive cohort members. Every donor gave a peripheral blood sample, and the peripheral blood mononuclear cells from that sample were used for TCR beta sequencing. Genomic DNA extraction from the blood cell samples was performed with the Qiagen DNeasy Blood Extraction Kit. CDR1 and CDR2 are drawn from the germline V gene: ENHRY, SYGVKD. The V end loses 8 bases and the J end loses 5 bases, and a stretch of 18 bases separates them. From the cysteine through the phenylalanine, the CDR3 covers 15 amino acids. The read is trimmed to its CDR3 DNA, 45 bases read in frame from base 1. On this clone: There is no known antigen for this receptor. There are no base qualities to consult, and no much larger clone falls within one base.

The library was obtained by the immunoSEQ multiplex PCR assay. The multiplex PCR relied on a mix of 60 forward primers for TCR Vbeta segments and 13 reverse primers for TCR Jbeta segments. The CDR3 region of rearranged TCR beta genes was amplified from genomic DNA with a multiplex PCR assay. Amplified TCR beta libraries were sequenced as 87-base-pair reads on the Illumina HiSeq System. As for the original processing: In a later analysis, approximately 74 million unique TCR beta chains were counted across the approximately 640 repertoires, and around 10 million of these chains were shared by at least two donors. To remove PCR and sequencing errors, raw reads were error-corrected and collapsed into unique sequences using a nearest-neighbor algorithm that merged closely related sequences. CDR3 sequences were aligned to IMGT reference sequences to assign V, D and J gene segments. Each retained sequence needed at least a six-nucleotide match to both a V gene segment and a J gene segment. A rearrangement counted as productive if the CDR3 had no stop codons and remained in frame with V and J, and every other rearrangement counted as non-productive. CDR3 was defined according to IMGT convention as the region running from the second conserved V-encoded cysteine to the conserved J-encoded phenylalanine. The earlier analysis of some 540 of the donors excluded any sequence lacking an unambiguous match to a single V gene segment. In an earlier analysis of several hundred of the donors, V segments were called functional above 56.7% productive rearrangements and were called segregating when the between-donor standard deviation exceeded 5%. A statistical classification framework was developed to diagnose cytomegalovirus status using the catalog of TCR beta chain sequences. In a later analysis, V and J genes were assigned by comparing TCR nucleotide sequences against IMGT/GENE-DB human TR gene sequences. Using the TCRdist pipeline, a later analysis assigned CDR3 sequences along with most-parsimonious VDJ recombination scenarios. In a later analysis, every TCR beta chain was defined by the combination of its CDR3 amino acid sequence and its V-gene family, and reads without a unique V-gene family were dropped. To address suspected cross-contamination and a sequencing artifact, a later analysis removed 592 highly shared, low-generation-probability nucleotide sequences. A later analysis calculated a clonal expansion index for each public chain from normalized within-repertoire ranks of inferred template counts. Generation probabilities in a later analysis came from a VDJ recombination model fitted to out-of-frame rearrangements, and those results were checked against IGoR. In a later analysis, hypergeometric tests were used to score TCR-TCR, TCR-HLA and TCR-CMV co-occurrence, with a repertoire-size bias correction applied to TCR pairs. False discovery rates were estimated in a later analysis by permuting HLA or CMV assignments 20 times. A later analysis grouped co-occurring TCRs with DBSCAN, adding TCRdist sequence similarity when clustering within HLA-allele-positive subsets. Repertoires with fewer than 30,000 or more than 120,000 public chains, plus five repertoires with anomalous nucleotide sharing, were excluded from co-occurrence clustering. Sourced from immuneACCESS, this table was stored by TCRdb with only in-frame sequences that have V and J called. A share of the clones is absent; for the studies checked, an unresolved V gene accounts for under half, and the remainder has no known explanation. V, J and clone size are taken as reported in that table, and D and trimming were inferred from the DNA itself. The sample records 100,000 to 120,000 clones, 79% of which are singletons. The ten largest account for about 6.8% of the sample.

The full study reports these points: An association between a missense DCLRE1C variant and V-gene and J-gene trimming of TCR beta chains was found in a later genetic analysis and replicated in an independent cohort. Because some donors lacked HLA typing at each locus, the association tests relied only on the typed subset. According to a later genetic analysis, donors in an Asian-associated ancestry cluster had fewer N-insertions in productive TCRs than the approximately 670-donor mean. Correlated functional status among segregating V segments might reflect linkage disequilibrium, but an unknown experimental factor could not be ruled out. In a later analysis, HLA-associated TCR beta chains were found to be more clonally expanded and to have lower generation probabilities than equally common non-associated chains. The cohort was sequenced for TCR beta chains only, and without alpha or paired-chain data the features that could be detected were limited. Most TCR sequences were observed very rarely across donors, whereas some public TCRs were present in many individuals. A later analysis reported that several top co-occurrence clusters appeared linked to parvovirus B19, influenza, CMV and Epstein-Barr virus. According to a later analysis, TCR association rates differed among HLA loci, with DRB1 alleles showing the most associated TCRs and HLA-C alleles showing the fewest. A cluster of highly shared sequence variants was judged likely to represent a technical artifact of the sequencing pipeline. Cytomegalovirus status was reported to be diagnosed by the classifier with high specificity and sensitivity in both the original and validation cohorts. The 87-base-pair reads could not distinguish some IMGT-functional V segments, including TRBV6-2 and TRBV6-3, so those segments were excluded. According to a later analysis, most CMV-associated TCR beta chains appeared to be HLA-restricted, and the HLA associations seemed to be driven largely by CMV exposure. In a later analysis, 15,000 to 20,000 TCR beta sequences were associated with specific HLA alleles at a false discovery rate of 0.05. In an earlier analysis of some 540 of the donors, most TCR beta V segments appeared in productive rearrangements about 87% or about 30% of the time, broadly matching IMGT annotations. Assigning TCR associations to individual alleles was difficult when HLA alleles, especially DR and DQ, strongly co-occurred. The study gave a list of some 150 TCR beta chains associated with cytomegalovirus. A further reported finding was that TCR beta sequences accurately predicted the HLA-A and HLA-B alleles for most subjects in the first cohort. Immune exposure information for the cohort was limited to CMV serostatus. In vitro tests confirmed that a few of the cytomegalovirus-associated TCR beta chains recognize cytomegalovirus antigens. Presence/absence analyses assumed roughly uniform sequencing depth across donors, an assumption that may not hold. According to the authors, the approach could potentially be generalized to other disease states and immunological phenotypes. Because counts were too low, approximately 15 rarely observed V segments, including chromosome 9 orphons, were excluded from the earlier analysis of a few hundred of the donors.

The sample consisted of PBMCs. The chain links TRBV10-3 with TRBJ2-2, and perhaps TRBD2 as D gene, on 6 matching bases. This TCR came from a young man in good health and CMV-seropositive. The CDR3 in this case is CAIQKSRGRTGELFF. The DNA is as follows: TGTGCCATCCAGAAATCTCGGGGGAGAACCGGGGAGCTGTTTTTT.